The 10 T cell receptor beta chains given below trace back to one sample, sequenced in a study of vaccination effects on CD4 cells after COVID-19. The antigens for these receptors are not known. Some clones are missing from TCRdb's copy, which holds only in-frame ones; the method was immunoSEQ multiplex PCR. The profile shows 74,000 or so clones, roughly 80% of them singletons. ViraFEST expansion of antigen-specific CD4+ T cells with viral peptide pools preceded sequencing. Researchers isolated CD4+ T cells once about 11 days of culture had elapsed. Having tested negative for nucleocapsid antibodies, the vaccine recipients showed no prior SARS-CoV-2 infection. Specimen: CD4+ T cells from PBMCs cultured with SARS-CoV-2 spike peptides, collected before COVID-19 vaccination. The source is a human donor who received a COVID-19 vaccine.

This clone was found a few times. V gene TRBV19 combines with J gene TRBJ2-7; D possibly uses TRBD1 or TRBD2 (6 bases each). Trimming left V 4 bases short and J 6 bases short, with 16 bases between. Germline V gene sequence: CDR1 LNHDA, CDR2 SQIVND (reference sequence). The CDR3 is made up of 14 amino acids. CDR3 in amino acids: CASSKGTEGGEQYV. Here the CDR3 DNA reads TGTGCCAGTAGTAAAGGGACTGAAGGGGGCGAGCAGTACGTC.

V is TRBV30 and J is TRBJ2-5; 7 bases line up with TRBD1. Germline CDR1 is GTSNPN and CDR2 is SVGIG (reference sequence). The trim removed 3 bases at V and 1 base at J, leaving 8 bases unmatched. The CDR3 has 15 residues. CDR3 residues: CAWRPRDRSQETQYF. Here the CDR3 DNA reads TGTGCCTGGAGGCCCAGGGACAGATCCCAAGAGACCCAGTACTTC.

The sample holds one count of this clone. The DNA of the CDR3 is TGTGCCAGCAGCTTAATGACGGCCCAAGAGACCCAGTACTTC. It specifies CASSLMTAQETQYF. The V and J genes are TRBV11-2 and TRBJ2-5; no clear D. The germline V gene encodes CDR1 SGHAT and CDR2 FQNNGV. V was trimmed by 2 bases and J by 1 base, leaving 8 bases between them. The CDR3 contains 14 residues.

This clone occurred once. The V gene is TRBV11-2, the J gene TRBJ1-2; a weak D match, TRBD1 (6 bases). CDR1 is SGHAT and CDR2 is FQNNGV in the germline V gene. The CDR3 has 14 residues. V lost 7 bases and J lost 5, with 17 bases in between. The chain's CDR3 is CASNSFDRMYGYTF. DNA for the CDR3: TGTGCCAGCAATTCCTTCGACAGGATGTATGGCTACACCTTC. The full variable domain, in which reference TRBV11-2 and TRBJ1-2 provide the parts outside the CDR3, is EAGVAQSPRYKIIEKRQSVAFWCNPISGHATLYWYQQILGQGPKLLIQFQNNGVVDDSQLPKDRFSAERLKGVDSTLKIQPAKLEDSAVYLCASNSFDRMYGYTFGSGTRLTVV.

The rearrangement uses TRBV5-5 and TRBJ1-4, with D hard to call. CDR1 SGHKS and CDR2 YYEKEE come from the germline V gene (reference sequence). V was pared by 0 bases and J by 5 bases, with 8 bases between. The CDR3 is made up of 14 amino acids. CDR3 in DNA: TGTGCCAGCAGCTTGGGGGTACGGAATGAAAAACTGTTTTTT. It translates to CASSLGVRNEKLFF.

J is TRBJ2-1 and V is TRBV7-3, with 11 bases that match TRBD1. Germline loops: CDR1 SGHTA, CDR2 FQGTGA. J lost 7 bases, V lost 0 bases, and 14 bases had no gene match. This CDR3 has 19 residues. Here the CDR3 reads CASSLTGGRGQGAQNEQFF. For the CDR3, the DNA is TGTGCCAGCAGCTTAACGGGAGGGCGCGGACAGGGGGCGCAAAATGAGCAGTTCTTC.

V gene TRBV6-6 combines with J gene TRBJ2-3; TRBD2 is a possible D gene (6 bases). CDR3 length equals 12 residues. Looked up from germline, CDR1 is MNHNY and CDR2 is SVGAGI (reference sequence). V was clipped by 6 bases and J by 5 bases, with 9 bases between them. The CDR3, as DNA: TGTGCCAGCAGCCTTAGCGGAGATACGCAGTATTTT. Protein product: CASSLSGDTQYF.

The chain joins TRBV27 to TRBJ1-4; tentatively, D is TRBD1 (5 bases). Per the germline V gene, CDR1 is MNHEY and CDR2 is SMNVEV (reference sequence). The CDR3 has 14 amino acids. The V end lost 0 bases, the J end lost 8 bases, and 10 bases lay between the germline ends. The DNA for the CDR3 is TGTGCCAGCAGTTTATCGTGGGGGGGGGAAAAACTGTTTTTT. Translating gives CASSLSWGGEKLFF.

This chain links TRBV5-6 with TRBJ2-7, with a weak D call TRBD1 (6 bases). This CDR3 region has 14 residues. Trimming took 2 bases from V and 7 from J, leaving 16 bases between them. CDR1 and CDR2 from the germline V gene are SGHDT and YYEEEE. This chain's CDR3 is CASSFFRTVSEQYV. CDR3 DNA sequence: TGTGCCAGCAGCTTTTTCCGGACAGTATCGGAGCAGTACGTC.

This sequence joins TRBV19 and TRBJ1-5; 7 nucleotides match TRBD1. The CDR3 sequence is 14 residues long. Germline loops: CDR1 LNHDA, CDR2 SQIVND (reference sequence). The junction had 6 bases not matched to a gene; V was cut back by 8 bases and J by 2 bases. CDR3 nucleotide sequence: TGTGCCAGTGAAAGACAGGGAGGCAATCAGCCCCAGCATTTT. Amino acids: CASERQGGNQPQHF.